This TCR beta chain came from a study of radiation and T cells in renal cell carcinoma. Specified treatment: 15 Gy SBRT to primary tumor, nephrectomy 4 weeks later. Trimming left V 4 bases short and J 1 base short, with 11 bases between. The CDR3 length is 15 residues. Germline loops: CDR1 SGHDN, CDR2 FVKESK. Profiling relied on immunoSEQ multiplex PCR, and the TCRdb table lists in-frame clones only, not all of them. The sample includes about 20,000 clones, 55% to 65% of them seen just once. This receptor was identified in a woman in her sixties or seventies with renal cell carcinoma. The sample consisted of tumor tissue, taken from a patient whose treatment included radiotherapy and nephrectomy. This sequence joins TRBV14 and TRBJ2-1, with D tentatively TRBD1 (6 bases). The CDR3 DNA is TGTGCCAGCAGCCCTCAGGGGAAGTCCTACAATGAGCAGTTCTTC. Translating it yields CASSPQGKSYNEQFF.